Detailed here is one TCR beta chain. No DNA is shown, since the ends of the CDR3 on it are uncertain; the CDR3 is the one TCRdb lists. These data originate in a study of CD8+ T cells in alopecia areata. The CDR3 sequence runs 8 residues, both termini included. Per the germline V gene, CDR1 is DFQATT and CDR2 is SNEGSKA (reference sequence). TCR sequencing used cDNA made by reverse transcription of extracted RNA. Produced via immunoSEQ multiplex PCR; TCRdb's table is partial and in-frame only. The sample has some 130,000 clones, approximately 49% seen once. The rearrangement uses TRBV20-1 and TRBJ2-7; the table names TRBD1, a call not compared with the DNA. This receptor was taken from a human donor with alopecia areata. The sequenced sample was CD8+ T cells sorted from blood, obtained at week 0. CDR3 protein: CSFGQGNF.